Presented here are 20 T cell receptor beta chains from one specimen sequenced in a study of T cell responses to AZD1222 COVID-19 vaccine. The data were produced by immunoSEQ multiplex PCR, yet TCRdb's version contains in-frame clones alone and is incomplete. The table lists more than 150,000 clones, roughly 92% of them singletons. The sequenced sample was peripheral blood, obtained on day 0 of AZD1222 vaccination. All receptors derive from an adult in good health.

The rearrangement uses TRBV28 and TRBJ1-2; 11 nucleotides agree with TRBD1. CDR1 is MDHEN, CDR2 SYDVKM, per germline. The CDR3 sequence is 15 residues long. J gave up 4 bases and V 4 bases, and 5 bases lay outside the gene matches. The CDR3 nucleotides are TGTGCCAGCAGTTGGGGGACAGGGGGGACCTATGGCTACACCTTC. It translates to CASSWGTGGTYGYTF.

The rearrangement uses TRBV4-2 and TRBJ2-1; D possibly corresponds to TRBD1 (6 bases). V was clipped by 4 bases and J by 3 bases, with 13 bases between them. The CDR3 is 15 residues long. CDR1 LGHNA and CDR2 YNFKEQ come from the germline V gene. The CDR3 DNA reads TGTGCCAGCAGCCCCAGGGCAGGGGACTACAATGAGCAGTTCTTC. Encoded protein: CASSPRAGDYNEQFF.

The chain carries TRBV6-5 and TRBJ1-2; TRBD1 is a possible D gene (5 bases). This CDR3 has 13 amino acids. Trimming left V 5 bases short and J 4 bases short, with 11 bases between. Germline V lookup: CDR1 MNHEY, CDR2 SVGAGI. The chain's CDR3 is CASSRQRGYGYTF. Here the CDR3 DNA reads TGTGCCAGCAGTCGACAGCGGGGCTATGGCTACACCTTC.

V usage is TRBV29-1 and J usage is TRBJ1-4, with TRBD1 matching 9 bases. This CDR3 is built from 12 residues. Germline loops: CDR1 SQVTM, CDR2 ANQGSEA. V shed 7 bases, J shed 8 bases, and the junction held 5 bases outside the gene matches. The CDR3 coding sequence is TGCAGCGGGACAGGGGTTGGGGAAAAACTGTTTTTT. It yields the protein CSGTGVGEKLFF.

This chain joins TRBV28 and TRBJ2-7; possible D gene TRBD2, 6 bases. The V and J ends lost 8 bases and 5 bases respectively, with 13 bases between them. Germline values: CDR1 MDHEN, CDR2 SYDVKM. The CDR3 is made up of 12 amino acids. The CDR3 nucleotides are TGTGCCAGCCATTCCCGCGGGAACGAGCAGTACGTC. It specifies CASHSRGNEQYV.

The rearrangement uses TRBV3-1 (or the pseudogene TRBV3-2) and TRBJ1-2; D is ambiguous. V was trimmed by 5 bases and J by 4 bases, leaving 8 bases between them. Germline-derived CDR1 and CDR2 are LGHDT and YNNKEL (reference sequence). The CDR3 loop spans 12 amino acids. This CDR3 reads CASSGRVYGYTF. DNA for the CDR3: TGTGCCAGCAGCGGCCGGGTCTATGGCTACACCTTC.

The chain uses TRBV19 and TRBJ1-2; no clear D gene. The germline V and J ends were trimmed by 5 bases and 8 bases, with 12 bases remaining between them. Germline CDR1 is LNHDA and CDR2 is SQIVND (reference sequence). CDR3 size: 12 residues. This CDR3 is CASSLNGLGYTF. As DNA, the CDR3 is TGTGCCAGTAGTCTAAACGGGCTGGGCTACACCTTC. Together with reference TRBV19 and TRBJ1-2, the CDR3 gives the full variable domain: DGGITQSPKYLFRKEGQNVTLSCEQNLNHDAMYWYRQDPGQGLRLIYYSQIVNDFQKGDIAEGYSVSREKKESFPLTVTSAQKNPTAFYLCASSLNGLGYTFGSGTRLTVV.

The count of this clone is one. The chain recombines TRBV24-1 with TRBJ2-3; TRBD1 agrees at 12 bases. The CDR3 has 16 residues. The junction had 9 bases not matched to a gene; V was cut back by 3 bases and J by 9 bases. Germline CDR1 is KGHDR and CDR2 is SFDVKD. The CDR3, as DNA: TGTGCCACCAGTGATCCGGGACAGGGGGCGAGTTCGACGCAGTATTTT. This encodes CATSDPGQGASSTQYF.

The rearrangement joins TRBV5-4 to TRBJ1-1; maybe TRBD1 (5 bases). The CDR3 covers 13 residues. Looked up from germline, CDR1 is SGHNT and CDR2 is YYREEE (reference sequence). With 5 bases removed from V and 6 bases from J, the gap between germline ends came to 14 bases. For the CDR3, the DNA is TGTGCCAGCAGGCCAATAGGGGTGGCTGAAGCTTTCTTT. As protein: CASRPIGVAEAFF.

The gene calls are TRBV5-6 and TRBJ2-3; D may be TRBD2 (5 bases). The V gene lost 10 bases and the J gene lost 5 bases, with 8 bases spanning the gap. The germline V gene encodes CDR1 SGHDT and CDR2 YYEEEE. The CDR3 contains 10 residues. CDR3 loop: CAYGEDTQYF. For the CDR3, the DNA is TGTGCCTACGGGGAAGATACGCAGTATTTT.

Here the CDR3 reads CASSPSQGRDGYTF. For the CDR3, the DNA is TGTGCCAGCTCACCCAGCCAGGGTCGGGATGGCTACACCTTC. The V gene is TRBV18, the J gene TRBJ1-2; weak D call: TRBD1 (5 bases). The CDR3 contains 14 residues. CDR1 is KGHSH and CDR2 is LQKENI in the germline V gene. Trimming took 3 bases from V and 6 from J, leaving 14 bases between them.

This rearrangement joins TRBV5-6 to TRBJ1-1, with 10 nucleotides matching TRBD1. The V and J ends lost 2 bases and 2 bases, in that order; junction bases with no gene match: 15. The CDR3 contains 19 residues. Per germline, CDR1 SGHDT and CDR2 YYEEEE. CDR3: CASSLNPRDRGVYNTEAFF. Here the CDR3 DNA reads TGTGCCAGCAGCTTAAACCCCCGGGACAGGGGTGTTTATAACACTGAAGCTTTCTTT.

The rearrangement joins TRBV2 to TRBJ1-5; D is unresolved. The V end was cut by 3 bases, the J end by 5 bases, with 5 bases between. This CDR3 has 12 residues. CDR1 is SNHLY, CDR2 FYNNEI, per germline. The DNA of the CDR3 is TGTGCCAGCAGTGACGGTGATCAGCCCCAGCATTTT. It yields the protein CASSDGDQPQHF.

The gene calls are TRBV18 and TRBJ2-1, with 10 nucleotides matching TRBD2. V was clipped by 5 bases and J by 11 bases; unmatched bases: 6. This CDR3 region has 13 residues. Germline loops: CDR1 KGHSH, CDR2 LQKENI. The CDR3 reads CASSTGTSVKQFF. The DNA for the CDR3 is TGTGCCAGCTCAACAGGGACTAGCGTGAAGCAGTTCTTC.

This clone was counted a few times. The J gene is TRBJ1-1, the V gene TRBV2; 9 bases match TRBD1. The CDR3 runs to 16 residues. In germline, CDR1 is SNHLY, CDR2 FYNNEI. V lost 6 bases and J lost 0; bases outside the gene matches: 8. CDR3 amino acids: CASRATGTGMNTEAFF. The CDR3 DNA reads as TGTGCCAGCAGAGCGACCGGGACAGGGATGAACACTGAAGCTTTCTTT.

V is TRBV11-2 and J is TRBJ1-1, with 7 positions matching TRBD1. V trimming: 6 bases; J trimming: 10 bases; junction bases outside the gene matches: 20. Looked up from germline, CDR1 is SGHAT and CDR2 is FQNNGV. This CDR3 has 16 residues. CDR3 residues: CASRPNRGKIEQGAFF. As DNA, the CDR3 is TGTGCCAGCAGACCGAACAGGGGAAAGATTGAACAGGGAGCTTTCTTT.

The CDR3 DNA reads TGTGCCAGCAGCCCGCCCCCGACAGTTAACTATGGCTACACCTTC. Encoded protein: CASSPPPTVNYGYTF. The chain uses TRBV7-9 and TRBJ1-2, with a tentative D call TRBD1 (5 bases). The CDR3 consists of 15 residues. Germline V lookup: CDR1 SEHNR, CDR2 FQNEAQ (reference sequence). Trimming cost V 5 bases and J 1 base, with 14 bases left between them. Variable domain in full (rest from reference TRBV7-9 and TRBJ1-2): DTGVSQNPRHKITKRGQNVTFRCDPISEHNRLYWYRQTLGQGPEFLTYFQNEAQLEKSRLLSDRFSAERPKGSFSTLEIQRTEQGDSAMYLCASSPPPTVNYGYTFGSGTRLTVV.

This chain links TRBV4-2 with TRBJ1-4, with no clear D. Germline CDR1 reads LGHNA; CDR2 reads YNFKEQ. Trimming stripped 4 bases from V and 5 bases from J, with 17 bases between. The length of the CDR3 is 16 residues. The DNA of the CDR3 is TGTGCCAGCAGCCCCCACCGGGCGGCGGAGAATGAAAAACTGTTTTTT. Its protein is CASSPHRAAENEKLFF.

This sequence joins TRBV5-1 and TRBJ2-6; D perhaps matches TRBD2 (6 bases). The CDR3 extends over 16 amino acids. Trimming pared 0 bases from V and 1 base from J, leaving 8 bases between. The germline CDR1 and CDR2 sequences are SGHRS and YFSETQ. CDR3 coding DNA: TGCGCCAGCAGCTTGGCGGGGGATTCTGGGGCCAACGTCCTGACTTTC. It codes for CASSLAGDSGANVLTF.

The chain carries TRBV10-3 and TRBJ1-5; a possible D gene is TRBD1 (6 bases). Germline lookup yields CDR1 ENHRY and CDR2 SYGVKD. The CDR3 length is 16 residues. V was shortened by 3 bases and J by 7 bases, with 19 bases between the two germline ends. CDR3 DNA: TGTGCCATCAGTGAATCGTCAGGGGAAGCGTGGCAGCCCCAGCATTTT. Encoded protein: CAISESSGEAWQPQHF.